The present TCR beta chain was sequenced within a study of PD-L1 blockade in urothelial cancer. The wider study: Patients commenced atezolizumab at some point between 2014 and 2016, and it was given at 1,200 mg intravenously every 3 weeks. Chemotherapy regimens numbering 0 to 3 had been given to patients. Blood analysis took place 3 weeks (second dose) and 6 weeks after treatment start.

Trimming cost V 5 bases and J 0 bases, with 8 bases left between them. CDR1 and CDR2 from the germline V gene are LNHDA and SQIVND (reference sequence). The CDR3 consists of 14 residues. Assay: immunoSEQ multiplex PCR; the TCRdb copy retains only in-frame clones and omits some. The sample shows 41,000 or so clones, around 83% of them seen only once. This clone was detected once. Time point given: peripheral blood 6 weeks after treatment start. Sample: PBMCs, taken around atezolizumab (anti-PD-L1) treatment. This clonotype originated in a man in his 70s with urothelial cancer. The chain has TRBV19 and TRBJ1-3; D gene unclear. CDR3 loop: CASSFGSSGNTIYF. Written as DNA, the CDR3 is TGTGCCAGTAGTTTCGGGTCCTCTGGAAACACCATATATTTT.